This TCR beta chain was documented in a study of shared clonotypes between healthy human individuals (dated by TCRdb to the early 2020s). Background on the whole study: Three men and two women, aged 18 to 49 years, made up the cohort. Per donor, three plates each were used for CD4 naive and CD4 memory, two for CD8 naive, and one for CD8 memory. Blood TCR repertoires of five healthy adults were deeply sequenced to estimate repertoire size and the extent of clonotype sharing between individuals. Libraries were prepared and TCR repertoires were sequenced by different laboratories using diverse techniques, in order to increase sequencing depth and limit assay-specific biases. Per donor, leukapheresis produced somewhere between about 0.94 and 9 billion PBMCs. Findings and caveats that apply to the study as a whole: Clonotypes shared by all four sorted-subset donors showed higher generation probabilities than non-shared clonotypes. Sampling was restricted to blood, and TCR repertoires in tissue are likely to differ from TCR repertoires in blood. When a handful of donors were compared, the shared fraction of clonotypes was roughly 4.8% for naive CD4, over 3% for naive CD8, 2% to 2.5% for memory CD4, and roughly 0.43% for memory CD8. Incomplete sequencing was indicated by rarefaction of sorted-subset datasets, despite the large sequencing depth. Based on pairwise subsampling, the degree of clonotype sharing among donors was expected to be affected by sequencing depth. The genetic and exposure-history diversity represented was limited by the small number of donors. Estimated clonotype richness was generally larger for naive than for memory subsets.

Using the deep immunoSEQ assay, multiplex PCR amplified TCR CDR3 regions from genomic DNA. Extracted genomic DNA from each cell subset was spread evenly across all wells of several immunoSEQ 96-well plates, with each plate serving as a replicate. Each replicate PCR for sorted subsets received about 210 ng genomic DNA, equal to some 32,000 T cell genomes. Purified libraries were measured with a Qubit 3.0 fluorometer, size-checked on a Bioanalyzer 2100, and measured again with the KAPA Library Quantification kit. Every immunoSEQ 96-well plate was sequenced on a dedicated single-read 150-cycle Illumina NextSeq 550 flow cell. On the authors' methods: The immunoSEQ output contained only junctional sequences without quality scores, so filtering could not match that applied to full-length reads. Sequences were annotated with PyIR, a Python wrapper for IgBLAST v1.9, and V/J genes and CDR3 were assigned using IMGT germline references. Any read was removed if the V/J assignment was weak (E-value above 1e-6), the CDR3 was missing, or the read contained stop codons, out-of-frame junctions, or ambiguous translated residues. V3J clonotypes were defined as sequences sharing the same inferred V gene, J gene, and CDR3 amino acid sequence. Percentage overlap between repertoires was computed as shared unique clonotypes divided by the size of the smaller repertoire. Repertoire richness was assessed with RTK rarefaction, the Chao1 estimator, and Recon v2.1 estimates of unobserved clonotypes. OLGA was used to compute generation probabilities for all TCRbeta clonotypes that the gDNA method yielded from a handful of donors. As stored in TCRdb, this immuneACCESS dataset retains in-frame rearrangements with V and J assigned. A fraction of the clones does not appear; measured against another copy, unresolved V genes explain less than half of the discrepancy, and the remainder lacks a known reason. That table supplies the V and J calls and clone size; D and trimming were determined from the DNA. For this sample the table gives about 580,000 clones, of which 95% to 98% were detected only once. Of the sample, approximately 0.33% is held by the ten largest clones.

Note on this clone: Its antigen remains unidentified. Base qualities were left out, and no much larger clone turns up one base away.

The CDR3 sequence holds 15 residues, the cysteine and phenylalanine included. Only the CDR3 DNA is retained, 45 bases long and in frame from the first base. As encoded in the germline V gene, CDR1 is MGHDK while CDR2 is SYGVNS. Trimming costs V 2 bases and J 4 bases, and their ends lie 13 bases apart. CD8 naive samples consisted of CD45RO-negative cells that were positively selected for CCR7, yielding a CD45RA+CCR7+ population without TemRA cells. The donors were healthy, HIV-negative adults with no recently reported acute infections or vaccinations. Only Caucasian adults living in Nashville, Tennessee, USA were represented among the donors. Blood was collected by leukapheresis, and PBMCs were isolated by Ficoll-Histopaque density gradient centrifugation and then cryopreserved in liquid nitrogen vapor phase. Analytical flow cytometry was used to check the purity and quantity of each magnetically sorted T cell population. Genomic DNA was isolated from every sorted fraction and measured by UV absorbance on a Nanodrop 2000c.

Sequenced material: naive CD8+ T cells sorted from blood. The cell subset or site label, as the study defines it: CD45RA+CCR7+. Recombination linked TRBV25-1 to TRBJ2-3; the D gene is perhaps TRBD2, on 5 matching bases. The TCR comes from a man under 40 in good health. The CDR3 region has the sequence CASSENFGLADTQYF. The DNA reads as follows: TGTGCCAGCAGTGAAAATTTCGGACTGGCAGATACGCAGTATTTT.